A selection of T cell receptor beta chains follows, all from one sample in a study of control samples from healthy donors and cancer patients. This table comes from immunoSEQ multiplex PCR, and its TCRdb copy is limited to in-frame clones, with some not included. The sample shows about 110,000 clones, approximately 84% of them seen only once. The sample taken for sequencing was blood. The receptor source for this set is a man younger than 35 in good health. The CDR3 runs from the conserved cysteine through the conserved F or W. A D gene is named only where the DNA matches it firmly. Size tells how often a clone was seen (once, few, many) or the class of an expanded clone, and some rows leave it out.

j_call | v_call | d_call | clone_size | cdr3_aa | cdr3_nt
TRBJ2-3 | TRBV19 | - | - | CASRGGDTQYF | TGTGCCAGTAGAGGTGGCGATACGCAGTATTTT
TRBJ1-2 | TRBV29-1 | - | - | CSIEGQTNYGYTF | TGCAGCATAGAAGGACAGACGAACTATGGCTACACCTTC
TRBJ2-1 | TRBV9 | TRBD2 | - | CASSALGTSGVASYNEQFF | TGTGCCAGCAGCGCCCTCGGGACTAGCGGGGTCGCCTCCTACAATGAGCAGTTCTTC
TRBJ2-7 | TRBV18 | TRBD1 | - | CASSPDLTGAEQYF | TGTGCCAGCTCACCCGATCTAACAGGGGCCGAGCAGTACTTC
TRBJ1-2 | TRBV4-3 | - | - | CASSRFRDNYGYTF | TGCGCCAGCAGCCGGTTCCGGGACAACTATGGCTACACCTTC
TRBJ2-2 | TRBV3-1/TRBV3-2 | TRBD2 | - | CASSHHSGGGTGELFF | TGTGCCAGCAGCCACCATAGCGGGGGGGGCACCGGGGAGCTGTTTTTT
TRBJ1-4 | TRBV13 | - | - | CASNLGGGNEKLFF | TGTGCCAGCAACCTAGGAGGGGGGAACGAAAAACTGTTTTTT
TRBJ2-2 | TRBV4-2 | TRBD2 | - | CASSLGTSGLTGELFF | TGTGCCAGCAGCCTGGGGACTAGCGGGCTCACCGGGGAGCTGTTTTTT
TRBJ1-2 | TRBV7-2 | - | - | CASSLESRGGAANYGYTF | TGTGCCAGCAGCTTAGAATCAAGGGGAGGGGCTGCTAACTATGGCTACACCTTC
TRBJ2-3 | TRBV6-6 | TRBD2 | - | CASSYLAGGRTDTQYF | TGTGCCAGCAGTTACTTGGCGGGGGGCAGAACAGATACGCAGTATTTT
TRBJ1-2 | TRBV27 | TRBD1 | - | CASSSGQGRNYGYTF | TGTGCCAGCAGCTCGGGACAGGGTCGGAACTATGGCTACACCTTC
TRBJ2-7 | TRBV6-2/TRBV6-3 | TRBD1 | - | CASTPPTGGLYEQYF | TGTGCCAGCACCCCGCCGACAGGGGGCCTCTACGAGCAGTACTTC
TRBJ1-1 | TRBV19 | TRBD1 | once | CASSITGGHEAFF | TGTGCCAGTAGTATAACAGGGGGCCATGAAGCTTTCTTT
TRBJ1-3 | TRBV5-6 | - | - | CASSLAGVNGNTIYF | TGTGCCAGCAGCTTGGCGGGGGTGAATGGAAACACCATATATTTT
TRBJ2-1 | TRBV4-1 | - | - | CASSQAGVGYNEQFF | TGCGCCAGCAGCCAAGCGGGGGTGGGGTACAATGAGCAGTTCTTC
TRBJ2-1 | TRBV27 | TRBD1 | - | CASSYRGLYNEQFF | TGTGCCAGCAGTTACAGGGGGCTATACAATGAGCAGTTCTTC
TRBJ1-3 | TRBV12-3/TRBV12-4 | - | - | CASRNTGGNTIYF | TGTGCCAGCAGGAACACTGGCGGAAACACCATATATTTT
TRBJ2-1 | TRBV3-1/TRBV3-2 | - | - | CASSRLRELSYNEQFF | TGTGCCAGCAGCCGCCTTAGGGAATTGTCCTACAATGAGCAGTTCTTC
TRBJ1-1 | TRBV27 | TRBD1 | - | CASSTVRGPTEAFF | TGTGCCAGCAGCACCGTCAGGGGGCCCACTGAAGCTTTCTTT
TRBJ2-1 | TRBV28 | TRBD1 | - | CASSEQQGSALSHEQFF | TGTGCCAGCAGTGAACAACAGGGGTCCGCGCTTTCCCATGAGCAGTTCTTC
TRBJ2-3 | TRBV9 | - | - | CASSGRLTDTQYF | TGTGCCAGCAGCGGGAGGCTGACGGATACGCAGTATTTT
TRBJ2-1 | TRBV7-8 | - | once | CATLPKGASLYNEQFF | TGTGCCACCCTCCCCAAAGGAGCGTCCCTCTACAATGAGCAGTTCTTC
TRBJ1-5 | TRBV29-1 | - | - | CSVETEISNQPQHF | TGCAGCGTTGAAACAGAGATAAGCAATCAGCCCCAGCATTTT
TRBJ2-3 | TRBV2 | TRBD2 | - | CASRRNSGGAGTDTQYF | TGTGCCAGCAGGAGAAATAGCGGGGGGGCCGGAACAGATACGCAGTATTTT
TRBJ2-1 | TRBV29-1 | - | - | CSVGGKTYNEQFF | TGCAGCGTTGGAGGGAAAACCTACAATGAGCAGTTCTTC
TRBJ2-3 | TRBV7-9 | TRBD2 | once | CASSKRLAVSTDTQYF | TGTGCCAGCAGCAAGAGACTAGCGGTTAGCACAGATACGCAGTATTTT
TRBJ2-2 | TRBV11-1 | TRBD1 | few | CASSLQGADGELFF | TGTGCCAGCAGTTTACAGGGGGCGGACGGGGAGCTGTTTTTT
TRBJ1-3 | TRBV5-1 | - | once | CASSQTPGLSIGNTIYF | TGCGCCAGCAGTCAGACTCCGGGACTGTCGATAGGAAACACCATATATTTT
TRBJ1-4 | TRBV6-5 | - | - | CASGATNEKLFF | TGTGCCAGCGGGGCGACTAATGAAAAACTGTTTTTT
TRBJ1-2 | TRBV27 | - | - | CASSFRGGGQLYGYTF | TGTGCCAGCAGTTTCCGAGGGGGGGGCCAACTCTATGGCTACACCTTC
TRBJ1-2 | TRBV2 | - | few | CASSEGGYTF | TGTGCCAGCAGTGAAGGGGGCTACACCTTC
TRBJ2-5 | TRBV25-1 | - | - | CASSGYREETQYF | TGTGCCAGCAGTGGGTACAGGGAGGAGACCCAGTACTTC
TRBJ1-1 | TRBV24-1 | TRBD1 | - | CATSDPASGTGITEAFF | TGTGCCACCAGTGACCCAGCGTCCGGGACAGGGATCACTGAAGCTTTCTTT
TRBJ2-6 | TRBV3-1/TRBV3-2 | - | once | CASSPRGRGALIDVLTF | TGTGCCAGCAGCCCCCGGGGCAGGGGGGCTCTAATTGACGTCCTGACTTTC
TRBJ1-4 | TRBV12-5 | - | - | CASGFIYQGGTTNEKLFF | TGTGCTAGTGGTTTTATTTACCAGGGAGGAACAACTAATGAAAAACTGTTTTTT